This passage covers 6 T cell receptor beta chains from one sample sequenced in a study of T cells in Graves' hyperthyroidism and ophthalmopathy (dated by TCRdb to between 2018 and 2021). Libraries were made using multiplex PCR. The sequencer was an Illumina HiSeq 2000. TCR beta CDR3 regions were amplified from RNA transcripts. The TCR CDR3 was subjected to a first round of RT-PCR using the HTBI primer set and the Qiagen OneStep RT-PCR kit. TCRdb reworked the public reads: Q25 trimming with fastp, MiXCR clone assembly, productive beta chains retained. CDR3 protein sequences are deduplicated, and each keeps its most common genes and DNA. This sample holds approximately 350,000 distinct CDR3 sequences; roughly 15% were observed only once. The ten largest make up roughly 19% of the sample. The source material was blood. The receptors here all came from a woman aged 55 to 70 with Graves' ophthalmopathy.

This clonotype was picked up many times. The V call is TRBV28, the J call TRBJ2-7; D not resolved. In germline, CDR1 is MDHEN, CDR2 SYDVKM. The CDR3 runs 13 residues. The germline V and J ends were trimmed by 4 bases and 1 base, with 8 bases remaining between them. CDR3 in DNA: TGTGCCAGCAGTTCCCCCCCTTCCTACGAGCAGTACTTC. This translates into CASSSPPSYEQYF. Looking up the rest from reference TRBV28 and TRBJ2-7 gives the full variable domain: DVKVTQSSRYLVKRTGEKVFLECVQDMDHENMFWYRQDPGLGLRLIYFSYDVKMKEKGDIPEGYSVSREKKERFSLILESASTNQTSMYLCASSSPPSYEQYFGPGTRLTVT.

Ten or more counts support this clonotype. The V gene is TRBV5-1, the J gene TRBJ2-3; D may be TRBD1 or TRBD2 (5 bases each). V was shortened by 4 bases and J by 1 base, with 16 bases between the two germline ends. There are 16 residues in the CDR3. Germline-derived CDR1 and CDR2 are SGHRS and YFSETQ. In nucleotides, the CDR3 is TGCGCCAGCAGCCAAGTCGGGACGGATGGCACAGATACGCAGTATTTT. It is translated as CASSQVGTDGTDTQYF.

The rearrangement uses TRBV19 and TRBJ2-2; D unresolved. The V gene lost 1 base and the J gene lost 8 bases, with 11 bases spanning the gap. Per germline, CDR1 LNHDA and CDR2 SQIVND (reference sequence). This CDR3 has 14 residues. The CDR3 loop reads CASSIGYVEGELFF. CDR3 DNA: TGTGCCAGTAGTATAGGTTACGTGGAGGGGGAGCTGTTTTTT. Full variable domain (missing parts from reference TRBV19 and TRBJ2-2): DGGITQSPKYLFRKEGQNVTLSCEQNLNHDAMYWYRQDPGQGLRLIYYSQIVNDFQKGDIAEGYSVSREKKESFPLTVTSAQKNPTAFYLCASSIGYVEGELFFGEGSRLTVL.

This clonotype was counted only a few times. The V gene is TRBV27, the J gene TRBJ1-6, with 8 bases that match TRBD1. CDR1 and CDR2 from the germline V gene are MNHEY and SMNVEV (reference sequence). The J segment lost 8 bases and the V segment lost 6 bases, leaving 6 bases of the junction unmatched. This CDR3 contains 14 residues. In DNA, the CDR3 is TGTGCCAGCAGGCCACGGACAGGGTATTCACCCCTCCACTTT. Translating gives CASRPRTGYSPLHF.

This clonotype was detected many times. The rearrangement uses TRBV20-1 and TRBJ2-7, with 11 bases aligning to TRBD1. The CDR3 consists of 13 residues. Germline lookup yields CDR1 DFQATT and CDR2 SNEGSKA (reference sequence). V lost 4 bases to trimming and J lost 4 bases; unmatched junction nucleotides: 3. In nucleotides, the CDR3 is TGCAGTGCTACGGGACAGGGGGGTTACGAGCAGTACTTC. It encodes CSATGQGGYEQYF.

This clonotype was seen at least ten times. The J gene is TRBJ2-5, the V gene TRBV7-2; a weak D match, TRBD2 (7 bases). The ends were cut back, 3 bases at V and 5 bases at J, with 16 bases in the middle. This CDR3 has 15 residues. Germline values: CDR1 SGHTA, CDR2 FQGNSA. The chain's CDR3 is CASSFNGGAWETQYF. The CDR3, as DNA: TGTGCCAGCAGCTTTAATGGGGGGGCTTGGGAGACCCAGTACTTC.